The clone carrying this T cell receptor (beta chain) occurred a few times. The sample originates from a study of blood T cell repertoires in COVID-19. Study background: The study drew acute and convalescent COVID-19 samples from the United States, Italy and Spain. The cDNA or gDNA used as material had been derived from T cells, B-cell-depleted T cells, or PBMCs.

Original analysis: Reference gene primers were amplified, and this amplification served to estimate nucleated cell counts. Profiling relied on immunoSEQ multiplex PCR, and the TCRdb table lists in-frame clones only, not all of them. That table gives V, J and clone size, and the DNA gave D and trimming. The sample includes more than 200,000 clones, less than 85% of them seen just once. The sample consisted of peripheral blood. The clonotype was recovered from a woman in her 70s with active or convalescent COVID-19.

CDR3 DNA: TGTGCCAGCAGCTTAGCCCTTGGAAACACCATATATTTT. This encodes CASSLALGNTIYF. This rearrangement joins TRBV7-9 to TRBJ1-3; no reliable D call. The germline CDR1 and CDR2 sequences are SEHNR and FQNEAQ (reference sequence). V was shortened by 0 bases and J by 3 bases, with 3 bases between the two germline ends. CDR3 length equals 13 residues.